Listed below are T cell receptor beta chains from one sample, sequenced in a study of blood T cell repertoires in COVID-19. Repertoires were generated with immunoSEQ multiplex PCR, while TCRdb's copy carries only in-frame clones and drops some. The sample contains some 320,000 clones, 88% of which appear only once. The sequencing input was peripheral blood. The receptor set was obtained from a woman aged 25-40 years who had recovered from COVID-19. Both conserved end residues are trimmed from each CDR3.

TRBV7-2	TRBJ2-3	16	ASSAAGTSGGSTDTQY
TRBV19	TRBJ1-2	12	ASTSGGYLDGYT
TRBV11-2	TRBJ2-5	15	ASSQGGLAGLQETQY
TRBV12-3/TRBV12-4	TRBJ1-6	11	ASAGQYHSPLH
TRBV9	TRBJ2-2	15	ASSVGGREPQSGELF
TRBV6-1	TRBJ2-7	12	ASSEGGQDYEQY
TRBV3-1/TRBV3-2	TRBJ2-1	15	ASSQVVGSGAYNEQF
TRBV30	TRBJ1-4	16	AWSNSGRSSRLSEKLF
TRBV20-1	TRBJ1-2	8	SVDSYGYT
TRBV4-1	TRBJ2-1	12	ASSWAISRHEQF
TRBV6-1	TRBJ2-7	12	ASSDRGSTYEQY
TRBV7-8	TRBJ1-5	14	ASSRGYRDSNQPQH
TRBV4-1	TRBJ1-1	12	ASSQDRGYTEAF
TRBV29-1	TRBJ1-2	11	SVVTGSAYGYT
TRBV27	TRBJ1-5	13	ASRTGQGGDQPQH
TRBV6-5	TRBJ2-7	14	ASSFLSGGPVGEQY
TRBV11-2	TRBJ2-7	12	ASSPPPAGGEQY
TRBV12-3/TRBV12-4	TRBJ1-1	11	ASRVWGDTEAF
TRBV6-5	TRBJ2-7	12	ASSGDSGSYEQY
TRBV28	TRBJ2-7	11	ASSEGTPDEVY
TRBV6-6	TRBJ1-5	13	ASIRDTYSNQPQH
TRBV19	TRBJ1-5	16	ASSIEGQGASRGTPQH
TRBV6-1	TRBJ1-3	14	ASSEIGTTPGNTIY
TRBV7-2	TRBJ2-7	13	ASSPGGGRIYEQY
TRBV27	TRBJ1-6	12	ASSTTGSNSPLH
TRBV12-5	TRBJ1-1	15	ASGLVLNNRGLTEAF
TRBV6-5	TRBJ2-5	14	ASSYEGGTGQETQY
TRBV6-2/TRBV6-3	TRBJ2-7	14	ASRYDPGQVTYEQY
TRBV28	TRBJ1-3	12	ASSFGVSGNTIY
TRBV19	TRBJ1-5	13	ASSISTNSNQPQH
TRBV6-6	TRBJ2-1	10	ASTDGGYEQF
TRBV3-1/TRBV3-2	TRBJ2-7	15	ASSHSRFWTDSYEQY
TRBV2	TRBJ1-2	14	ASSLHPGQGNYGYT
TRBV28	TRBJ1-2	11	ASSLVGGGGYT
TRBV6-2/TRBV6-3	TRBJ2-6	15	ASSYSEGNPGANVLT
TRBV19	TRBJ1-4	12	ASMEAGGSEKLF
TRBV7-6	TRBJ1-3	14	ASSQGQGGSGNTIY
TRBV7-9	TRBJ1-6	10	ASRSGNSPLH
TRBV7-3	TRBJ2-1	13	ASSPGTGRYNEQF
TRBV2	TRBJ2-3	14	ASRIYGEASTDTQY
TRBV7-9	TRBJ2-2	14	ASSQPGQANTGELF
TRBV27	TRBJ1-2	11	ASSSRTGDGYT
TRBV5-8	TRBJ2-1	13	ASSFFGRSGNEQF
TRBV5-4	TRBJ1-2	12	ASSSGTDVYGYT